This is a list of T cell receptor beta chains from one sample in a study of cytomegalovirus exposure and HLA in healthy donors. TCRdb's copy holds only in-frame clones and misses some; the assay was immunoSEQ multiplex PCR. The profile shows 170,000 or so clones, 70% to 80% of them singletons. The sample comprised PBMCs. These receptors originate from a middle-aged woman in good health and CMV-seronegative. The CDR3 runs from the conserved cysteine through the conserved F or W. Each record gives: D gene, V gene, J gene, clone size, CDR3 DNA, CDR3 protein. A D gene is named only where the DNA matches it firmly. Clone sizes are given selectively: once, few, many, or a class where the clone is expanded.

d_call: NA; v_call: TRBV11-2; j_call: TRBJ1-2; clone_size: NA; cdr3_nt: TGTGCCAGCAGCTTAGGGACAGTCTATGGCTACACCTTC; cdr3_aa: CASSLGTVYGYTF
d_call: TRBD2; v_call: TRBV18; j_call: TRBJ2-5; clone_size: NA; cdr3_nt: TGTGCCAGCTCACCTCCCGGGAGGGAGGCCCAAGAGACCCAGTACTTC; cdr3_aa: CASSPPGREAQETQYF
d_call: NA; v_call: TRBV6-1; j_call: TRBJ2-7; clone_size: NA; cdr3_nt: TGTGCCAGCAGCGCGACAGGTAGCGAGCAGTACTTC; cdr3_aa: CASSATGSEQYF
d_call: TRBD2; v_call: TRBV28; j_call: TRBJ2-1; clone_size: NA; cdr3_nt: TGTGCCAGCAGTTTGTTACTAGCGACCAACAATGAGCAGTTCTTC; cdr3_aa: CASSLLLATNNEQFF
d_call: TRBD1; v_call: TRBV5-1; j_call: TRBJ2-7; clone_size: NA; cdr3_nt: TGCGCCAGCAGCTTGGCCGGGGACAGGGCCTACGAGCAGTACTTC; cdr3_aa: CASSLAGDRAYEQYF
d_call: NA; v_call: TRBV19; j_call: TRBJ2-2; clone_size: NA; cdr3_nt: TGTGCCAGTACGATACAGGGTAACACCGGGGAGCTGTTTTTT; cdr3_aa: CASTIQGNTGELFF
d_call: TRBD2; v_call: TRBV10-2; j_call: TRBJ2-1; clone_size: NA; cdr3_nt: TGCGCCAGCAGAGCACCGGTGAGCGGGGGGGCGGGCAATGAGCAGTTCTTC; cdr3_aa: CASRAPVSGGAGNEQFF
d_call: TRBD1; v_call: TRBV7-9; j_call: TRBJ2-7; clone_size: NA; cdr3_nt: TGTGCCAGCAGCTTACTCCGGAAGACAGGGCGGAATGAGCAGTACTTC; cdr3_aa: CASSLLRKTGRNEQYF
d_call: NA; v_call: TRBV12-5; j_call: TRBJ1-6; clone_size: once; cdr3_nt: TGTGCTAGTGGTTTGACAGGGAGCAATTCACCCCTCCACTTT; cdr3_aa: CASGLTGSNSPLHF
d_call: NA; v_call: TRBV4-1; j_call: TRBJ1-3; clone_size: NA; cdr3_nt: TGCGCCAGCAGCCAGGGTGGGAGGAACTCTGGAAACACCATATATTTT; cdr3_aa: CASSQGGRNSGNTIYF
d_call: TRBD1; v_call: TRBV7-9; j_call: TRBJ1-2; clone_size: NA; cdr3_nt: TGTGCCAGCAGCTTAGGACAGGGGCATAACTATGGCTACACCTTC; cdr3_aa: CASSLGQGHNYGYTF
d_call: TRBD1; v_call: TRBV5-5; j_call: TRBJ2-1; clone_size: NA; cdr3_nt: TGTGCCAGCAGCTTAACAGGGGGGGAGCAGTTCTTC; cdr3_aa: CASSLTGGEQFF
d_call: NA; v_call: TRBV12-5; j_call: TRBJ2-3; clone_size: NA; cdr3_nt: TGTGCTAGTGGTCTCGGGGAGGATTGGAATACGCAGTATTTT; cdr3_aa: CASGLGEDWNTQYF
d_call: TRBD1; v_call: TRBV6-5; j_call: TRBJ1-1; clone_size: NA; cdr3_nt: TGTGCCAGCAGTTACGAAACAGGGGTAGTCACTGAAGCTTTCTTT; cdr3_aa: CASSYETGVVTEAFF
d_call: TRBD2; v_call: TRBV9; j_call: TRBJ2-7; clone_size: NA; cdr3_nt: TGTGCCAGCAGCGTAGAAGCGGGGGGGATCGAGCAGTACTTC; cdr3_aa: CASSVEAGGIEQYF
d_call: TRBD2; v_call: TRBV7-9; j_call: TRBJ2-7; clone_size: NA; cdr3_nt: TGTGCCAGCAGTCCTATAGCGGGAGTCTACGAGCAGTACTTC; cdr3_aa: CASSPIAGVYEQYF
d_call: TRBD1; v_call: TRBV6-1; j_call: TRBJ1-5; clone_size: NA; cdr3_nt: TGTGCCAGCAGTGACGTTTCGGGACAGGGTTTTATTGGCAATCAGCCCCAGCATTTT; cdr3_aa: CASSDVSGQGFIGNQPQHF
d_call: TRBD2; v_call: TRBV30; j_call: TRBJ2-1; clone_size: NA; cdr3_nt: TGTGCCTGGAGTTGGGGGCTAGCGGGAGCAACCTACAATGAGCAGTTCTTC; cdr3_aa: CAWSWGLAGATYNEQFF
d_call: TRBD1; v_call: TRBV27; j_call: TRBJ2-7; clone_size: few; cdr3_nt: TGTGCCAGCAGTTCCCCGGGACAGGCCTTTTACGAGCAGTACTTC; cdr3_aa: CASSSPGQAFYEQYF
d_call: TRBD1; v_call: TRBV19; j_call: TRBJ1-5; clone_size: few; cdr3_nt: TGTGCCACCGCGGGGTGGACAGGGGAACAGCCCCAGCATTTT; cdr3_aa: CATAGWTGEQPQHF
d_call: TRBD1; v_call: TRBV11-3; j_call: TRBJ1-2; clone_size: NA; cdr3_nt: TGTGCCAGCAGCTTATCGGGACAGGGGTATGGCTACACCTTC; cdr3_aa: CASSLSGQGYGYTF
d_call: NA; v_call: TRBV5-4; j_call: TRBJ2-7; clone_size: NA; cdr3_nt: TGTGCCAGCAGCCCGGTTCCAGGGGACCCGAGCTCCTACGAGCAGTACTTC; cdr3_aa: CASSPVPGDPSSYEQYF
d_call: TRBD1; v_call: TRBV9; j_call: TRBJ2-7; clone_size: NA; cdr3_nt: TGTGCCAGCAGCATAGGCGGGACAGGGGTTACCTACGAGCAGTACTTC; cdr3_aa: CASSIGGTGVTYEQYF
d_call: NA; v_call: TRBV4-1; j_call: TRBJ1-2; clone_size: NA; cdr3_nt: TGCGCCAGCAGCCAAGATGCGGCAGGGCGAGGCTACACCTTC; cdr3_aa: CASSQDAAGRGYTF
d_call: TRBD1; v_call: TRBV7-9; j_call: TRBJ1-1; clone_size: NA; cdr3_nt: TGTGCCGGCCAGTCAGGGGGCACTGAAGCTTTCTTT; cdr3_aa: CAGQSGGTEAFF
d_call: NA; v_call: TRBV4-2; j_call: TRBJ1-4; clone_size: NA; cdr3_nt: TGTGCCAGCAGCCAAGATCTTGCCAGGGTTGGTAGTGAAAAACTGTTTTTT; cdr3_aa: CASSQDLARVGSEKLFF
d_call: NA; v_call: TRBV5-1; j_call: TRBJ2-1; clone_size: NA; cdr3_nt: TGCGCCAGCAGCTTGGGGGGAGGCTCCTACAATGAGCAGTTCTTC; cdr3_aa: CASSLGGGSYNEQFF